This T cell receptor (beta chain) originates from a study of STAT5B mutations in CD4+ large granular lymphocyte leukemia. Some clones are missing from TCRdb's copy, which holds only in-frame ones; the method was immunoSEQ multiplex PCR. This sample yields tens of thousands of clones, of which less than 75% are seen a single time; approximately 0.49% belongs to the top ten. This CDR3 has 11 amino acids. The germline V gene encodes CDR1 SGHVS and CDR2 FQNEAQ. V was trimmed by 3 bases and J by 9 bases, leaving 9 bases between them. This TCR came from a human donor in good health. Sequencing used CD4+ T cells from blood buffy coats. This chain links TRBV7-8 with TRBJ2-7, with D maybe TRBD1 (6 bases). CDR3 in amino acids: CASSLGTLQYF. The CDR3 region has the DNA TGTGCCAGCAGCTTGGGGACATTGCAGTACTTC.